This T cell receptor (beta chain) is drawn from a study of blood T cells in healthy people across ages. Study in general: About one barcoded TCR beta cDNA was captured per two T cells.

A sample-barcoded 5' primer and a J-beta primer mix were used in a second PCR of roughly 7 to 12 cycles. TCRdb recomputed calls from the 5' RACE reads with MiXCR, one row per CDR3 protein. The sample yields about 1.1 million distinct CDR3 sequences, 35% to 45% seen once. The CDR3 loop spans 14 amino acids. CDR1 is ENHRY, CDR2 SYGVKD, per germline. J lost 0 bases, V lost 10 bases, and 7 bases had no gene match. This clonotype appeared a few times. This chain connects TRBV10-3 to TRBJ2-7, with 9 bases matching TRBD1. Material: blood. The sequence was obtained from a man in his late teens or twenties in good health. The CDR3 sequence is CATTGGESSYEQYF. The CDR3 nucleotides read TGTGCCACGACAGGGGGTGAAAGCTCCTACGAGCAGTACTTC.